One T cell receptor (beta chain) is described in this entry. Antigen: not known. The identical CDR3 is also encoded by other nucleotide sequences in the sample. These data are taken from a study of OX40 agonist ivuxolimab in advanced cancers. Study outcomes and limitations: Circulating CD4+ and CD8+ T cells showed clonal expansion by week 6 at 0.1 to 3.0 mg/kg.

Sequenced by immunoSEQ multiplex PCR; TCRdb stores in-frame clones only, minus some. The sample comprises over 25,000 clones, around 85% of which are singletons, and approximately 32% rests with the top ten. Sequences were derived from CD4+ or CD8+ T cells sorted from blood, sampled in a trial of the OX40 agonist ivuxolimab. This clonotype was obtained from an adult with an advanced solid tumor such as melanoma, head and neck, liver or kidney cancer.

The CDR3 region has the DNA TGCGCCAGCAGCCAGCGGACGGGATACAATGAGCAGTTCTTC. Encoded protein: CASSQRTGYNEQFF. The rearrangement joins TRBV4-1 to TRBJ2-1; TRBD2 is a possible D gene (5 bases). This CDR3 region has 14 residues. Trimming pared 3 bases from V and 4 bases from J, leaving 10 bases between. Germline V gives CDR1 MGHRA, CDR2 YSYEKL.